In its sample, the clone carrying this T cell receptor (beta chain) was seen many times. The sample belongs to a study of Graves' ophthalmopathy and Graves' hyperthyroidism. RNA transcripts served as template for amplifying TCR beta CDR3 sequences. HTBI-primed RT-PCR formed the first round, and a multiplex PCR formed the second. Via MiXCR, TCRdb re-called the multiplex PCR reads, giving one row per CDR3 protein. The sample includes about 500,000 distinct CDR3 sequences, less than 40% of them seen just once. Germline CDR1 reads SGHRS; CDR2 reads YFSETQ. The junction had 5 bases not matched to a gene; V was cut back by 5 bases and J by 1 base. This CDR3 is built from 15 residues.

The TCR comes from an adult man with Graves' hyperthyroidism. Sequencing was carried out using peripheral blood or thyroid tissue (not recorded which). The chain couples TRBV5-1 to TRBJ1-5; 8 bases align to TRBD1. The CDR3 DNA follows: TGCGCCAGCAGGGTGGGACAGGAGAGCAATCAGCCCCAGCATTTT. Protein sequence: CASRVGQESNQPQHF.